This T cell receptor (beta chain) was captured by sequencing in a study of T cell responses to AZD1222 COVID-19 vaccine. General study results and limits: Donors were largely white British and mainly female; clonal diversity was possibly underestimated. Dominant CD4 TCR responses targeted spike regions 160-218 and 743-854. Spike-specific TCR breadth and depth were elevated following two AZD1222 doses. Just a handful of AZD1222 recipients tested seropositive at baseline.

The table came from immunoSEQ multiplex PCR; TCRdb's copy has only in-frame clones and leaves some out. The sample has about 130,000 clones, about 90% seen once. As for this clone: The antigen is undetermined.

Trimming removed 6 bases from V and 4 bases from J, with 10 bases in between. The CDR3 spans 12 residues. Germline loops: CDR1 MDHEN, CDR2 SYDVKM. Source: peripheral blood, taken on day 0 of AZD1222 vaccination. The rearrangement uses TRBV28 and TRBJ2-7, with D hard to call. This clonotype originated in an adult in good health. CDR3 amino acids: CASRNREYEQYF. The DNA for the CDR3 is TGTGCCAGCAGAAATAGGGAATACGAGCAGTACTTC.